This T cell receptor beta chain was captured by sequencing in a study of T-cell memory formation after mild COVID-19. From 5'RACE with constant-segment primers came TCR alpha and TCR beta cDNA libraries that carried sample barcodes and UMIs. Via MiXCR, TCRdb re-called the 5' RACE reads, giving one row per CDR3 protein. The sample records roughly 180,000 distinct CDR3 sequences, 11% being singletons. This CDR3 is 14 amino acids long. Trimming took 2 bases from V and 3 from J; bases not matched to a gene: 4. Germline assignment: CDR1 SGDLS and CDR2 YYNGEE. The receptor comes from a man aged 18 to 30 who had mild COVID-19 (a few samples of this study predate the infection). Cell type and time point are not known. The source material was PBMCs or a T cell subset sorted from them (not recorded which). The rearrangement uses TRBV9 and TRBJ1-2, with 7 bases lining up with TRBD1. DNA of the CDR3: TGTGCCAGCAGCGTTACAGGGGACTACTATGGCTACACCTTC. Its translation: CASSVTGDYYGYTF.